The next 2 T cell receptor beta chains were all read from a single sample in a study of blood T cell repertoires in COVID-19. The table came from immunoSEQ multiplex PCR; TCRdb's copy has only in-frame clones and leaves some out. The sample has around 290,000 clones, approximately 87% seen once. Sequencing used peripheral blood. Receptors originate from a woman aged 45 to 65 who had recovered from COVID-19.

The V call is TRBV27, the J call TRBJ1-2, with a possible D match to TRBD1 (6 bases). The CDR3 is 14 residues long. The germline gives CDR1 MNHEY, CDR2 SMNVEV (reference sequence). V was shortened by 8 bases and J by 8 bases, with 21 bases between the two germline ends. CDR3 in amino acids: CASQGPSGVGGYTF. The CDR3 bases are TGTGCCAGCCAAGGACCCTCAGGGGTGGGGGGCTACACCTTC.

J is TRBJ2-7 and V is TRBV7-2; D is uncertain. CDR1 and CDR2 (germline): SGHTA, FQGNSA. Trimming cost V 5 bases and J 3 bases, with 14 bases left between them. This CDR3 contains 14 residues. The CDR3 coding sequence is TGTGCCAGCAGCCCACATGCCACAAACTACGAGCAGTACTTC. Translated, it gives CASSPHATNYEQYF.